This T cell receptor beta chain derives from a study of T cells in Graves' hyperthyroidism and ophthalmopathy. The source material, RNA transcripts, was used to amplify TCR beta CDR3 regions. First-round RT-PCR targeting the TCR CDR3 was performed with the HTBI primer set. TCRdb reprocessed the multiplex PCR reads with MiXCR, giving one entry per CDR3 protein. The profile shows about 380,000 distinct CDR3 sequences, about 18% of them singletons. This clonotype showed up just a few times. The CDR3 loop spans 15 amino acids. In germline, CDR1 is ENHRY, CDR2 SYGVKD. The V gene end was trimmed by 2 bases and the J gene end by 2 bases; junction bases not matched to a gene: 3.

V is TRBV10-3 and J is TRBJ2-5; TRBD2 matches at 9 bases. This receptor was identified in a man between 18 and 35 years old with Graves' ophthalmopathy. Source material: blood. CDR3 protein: CAISERTSGQETQYF. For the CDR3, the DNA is TGTGCCATCAGTGAGAGAACTAGCGGGCAAGAGACCCAGTACTTC.